A single TCR beta chain is shown here with its context. It lacks a known antigen. No base quality information exists; no much larger clone differs at one position. TCRbeta CDR3 regions were amplified from genomic DNA by means of the immunoSEQ Assay, a bias-controlled multiplex PCR. The paper's processing steps were these. Nucleated cell counts per sample were estimated from amplification of reference gene primers within the assay. Sequence reads were collapsed and filtered to measure the absolute abundance of every unique TCRbeta CDR3 rearrangement. For each sample, productive Simpson clonality was calculated by taking the square root of Simpson's diversity index across productive rearrangements. The table was pulled from immuneACCESS by TCRdb, which kept in-frame rearrangements only. Such tables lose some clones; where checked, under half of the loss comes from unresolved V genes, and the rest has no known cause. V and J calls and clone size come straight from that table; D and trimming were deduced from the DNA. Present in this sample are about 280,000 clones, roughly 87% of which were seen just once. The ten largest clones represent roughly 9.1% of the sample.

This record comes from a study of blood T cell repertoires in COVID-19 (TCRdb year 2020). About the investigation overall: Collaborator samples came from the United States, Italy and Spain and covered acute and convalescent phases of COVID-19. The prospective study material was composed of cDNA or gDNA derived from T cells, B-cell-depleted T cells, or PBMCs. The dataset comprised deeply sampled blood TCRbeta repertoires from subjects exposed to, actively infected with, or recovered from COVID-19. The repertoires were made available in a free public database intended to serve as a resource for research on the immune response to SARS-CoV-2. The samples were drawn from the first 160 participants of the ongoing ImmuneRACE study and from some 1,300 subjects provided by 6 global collaborators. Nearly every sample came with metadata listing a de-identified subject ID, COVID-19 status, age in years and sex. Where available, HLA class I and class II types were obtained from metadata supplied by the sample provider rather than from assay-based typing.

Study-level results and caveats: Clinical and demographic metadata were provided uncurated, with the amount varying by source and participant.

Whole blood was collected in K2EDTA tubes by collaborating institutions according to the institutions' own protocols. Collaborator samples were shipped for TCRbeta analysis as frozen whole blood, isolated PBMCs, or DNA extracted from either sample type. V is pared back by 3 bases and J by 3 bases, with 9 bases lying between the germline termini. For CDR1 and CDR2, the germline V gene (reference sequence) lists LNHDA and SQIVND. Spanning cysteine to phenylalanine, the CDR3 consists of 13 amino acids. The read is trimmed to its CDR3 DNA, 39 bases read in frame from base 1. The rearranged segments are TRBV19 and TRBJ2-7, with a weak D call of TRBD1 (5 bases match). Input material: peripheral blood. The TCR comes from a man aged 18 to 30 with active or convalescent COVID-19. The CDR3 protein: CASSMARDYEQYF. The DNA is TGTGCCAGTAGTATGGCCAGGGACTACGAGCAGTACTTC.